The 8 T cell receptor beta chains presented below share a single source sample, sequenced in a study of cytomegalovirus exposure and HLA in healthy donors. The method was immunoSEQ multiplex PCR; TCRdb's version includes in-frame clones alone and lacks a portion of them. The sample records some 130,000 clones, 75% to 90% being singletons. Sequenced material: PBMCs. The receptor source for this set is a woman aged 18-29 years in good health and CMV-seronegative.

The CDR3 coding sequence is TGTGCCAGCAGTGAATCAAGTCCCGGGACAGACGTGCAGTTCTTC. This codes for CASSESSPGTDVQFF. V and J are TRBV2 and TRBJ2-1; the match to TRBD1 covers 7 bases. V was pared by 2 bases and J by 12 bases, with 13 bases of the junction left unmatched. This CDR3 comprises 15 residues. Germline V CDR1 and CDR2: SNHLY, FYNNEI.

The chain couples TRBV11-3 to TRBJ1-1, with D possibly matching TRBD1 (5 bases). Trimming shortened V by 5 bases and J by 4 bases, and 11 bases separated the two germline ends. The CDR3 extends over 13 amino acids. Germline V gene data show CDR1 as SGHNT and CDR2 as YENEEA. CDR3 region: CASSPGGSTEAFF. The CDR3 DNA reads TGTGCCAGCAGCCCCGGGGGGAGCACTGAAGCTTTCTTT.

This clone was seen just once. The CDR3 here is CASSVAKTSSGANVLTF. In DNA form, the CDR3 reads TGTGCCAGCAGCGTAGCTAAGACAAGCTCTGGGGCCAACGTCCTGACTTTC. The rearrangement uses TRBV9 and TRBJ2-6; D is unresolved. Germline values: CDR1 SGDLS, CDR2 YYNGEE. Trimming removed 0 bases at V and 0 bases at J, with 10 bases between. The CDR3 runs 17 residues.

The chain joins TRBV6-6 to TRBJ1-5, with a tentative D call TRBD1 (6 bases). The CDR3 totals 15 residues. V shed 7 bases and J shed 6 bases, with 19 bases lying between them. Germline lookup yields CDR1 MNHNY and CDR2 SVGAGI (reference sequence). CDR3 region: CASKPQQGSAQPQHF. CDR3 sequence (DNA): TGTGCCAGCAAGCCCCAACAGGGATCCGCTCAGCCCCAGCATTTT.

The DNA for the CDR3 is TGCGCCAGCAGCCAAGGGCAGTCGAGGAGGGATGGCTACACCTTC. The encoded protein is CASSQGQSRRDGYTF. This rearrangement joins TRBV4-1 to TRBJ1-2; D is unresolved. Between the trimmed V and J ends, which lost 1 base and 6 bases, there was a span of 15 bases. The CDR3 runs to 15 residues. CDR1 is MGHRA, CDR2 YSYEKL, per germline.

V and J are TRBV6-1 and TRBJ2-1; 7 bases agree with TRBD1. CDR1 MNHNS and CDR2 SASEGT come from the germline V gene. The CDR3 sequence is 15 residues long. V lost 4 bases and J lost 5; bases outside the gene matches: 8. The chain's CDR3 is CASSGGDSGNNEQFF. CDR3 sequence (DNA): TGTGCCAGCAGTGGAGGGGACAGTGGAAACAATGAGCAGTTCTTC.

This chain uses TRBV27 with TRBJ1-2; TRBD1 aligns across 11 bases. Unmatched junction bases numbered 12, after V lost 6 bases and J lost 6 bases. Germline CDR1 MNHEY, CDR2 SMNVEV (reference sequence). The length of the CDR3 is 16 residues. The CDR3 DNA sequence: TGTGCCAGCAGGCCAGGACAGGGGGCAAGAGGGGATGGCTACACCTTC. Its translation is CASRPGQGARGDGYTF.

The chain joins TRBV7-6 to TRBJ1-1, with D uncertain. Trimming shortened V by 4 bases and J by 0 bases, and 15 bases separated the two germline ends. The length of the CDR3 is 16 residues. Germline loops: CDR1 SGHVS, CDR2 FNYEAQ. The CDR3 region is CASSSGHVELNTEAFF. The CDR3 DNA follows: TGTGCCAGCAGCTCCGGTCACGTTGAGCTGAACACTGAAGCTTTCTTT.